This T cell receptor beta chain was documented in a study of shared clonotypes between healthy human individuals. Points from the study as a whole: In the sorted subsets, rarefaction showed sequencing was incomplete despite large depth. Naive CD4 clonotype sharing across a handful of donors was roughly 5%.

In the original processing: Filtering differed, since immunoSEQ gave only junction sequences and no quality scores. Sequencing was performed with immunoSEQ multiplex PCR; in TCRdb, only in-frame clones are kept and a portion is missing. V and J calls plus clone size are reproduced from that table; the DNA served to infer D and trimming. The table lists around 2.1 million clones, 95% of them singletons. As for this clone: Its antigen is unknown.

CDR1 and CDR2 (germline): MNHNS, SASEGT. The CDR3 sequence is 15 residues long. V lost 5 bases to trimming and J lost 7 bases; unmatched junction nucleotides: 13. Specimen: naive CD4+ T cells sorted from blood. The subset denotes: CD45RA+ positively selected. This clonotype originated in a man aged 18 to 29 in good health. The J gene is TRBJ2-7, the V gene TRBV6-1; 8 bases match TRBD1. CDR3 region: CASSKSVDRVGEQYF. DNA of the CDR3: TGTGCCAGCAGTAAATCCGTGGACAGGGTAGGGGAGCAGTACTTC.